This TCR beta chain was captured in a study of blood T cell repertoires in COVID-19 (TCRdb year 2020). Notes on the research overall: Collaborator samples came from the United States, Italy and Spain and covered acute and convalescent phases of COVID-19. Where available, HLA class I and class II types were obtained from metadata supplied by the sample provider rather than from assay-based typing. The repertoires were released in a freely available public database intended as a resource for research on the immune response to SARS-CoV-2. Subjects who had been exposed to COVID-19, were actively infected with it, or had recovered from it provided the deeply sampled blood TCRbeta repertoires that made up the dataset. Samples were obtained from the ongoing ImmuneRACE study (first 160 participants) and from some 1,200 subjects provided by 6 global collaborators. The prospective study material was composed of cDNA or gDNA derived from T cells, B-cell-depleted T cells, or PBMCs. The sample metadata nearly always contained a de-identified subject ID, COVID-19 status, age in years and sex. Findings and caveats that apply to the study as a whole: Clinical and demographic metadata were provided uncurated, with the amount varying by source and participant.

In regard to this clone: Its antigen is still unknown. Within one base of it there is no much larger clone, and no base qualities were kept.

The immunoSEQ Assay, a bias-controlled multiplex PCR, was used to amplify TCRbeta CDR3 regions from genomic DNA. Turning to the authors' computational methods: The number of nucleated cells in each sample was estimated by amplification of reference gene primers within the assay. Sequence reads were collapsed and filtered to measure the absolute abundance of every unique TCRbeta CDR3 rearrangement. For each sample, productive Simpson clonality was calculated as the square root of Simpson's diversity index across productive rearrangements. TCRdb carries this immuneACCESS record with in-frame sequences only. Its versions omit some clonotypes, under half of them owing to an unresolved V gene in the studies checked, with the rest unexplained. V and J calls and clone size are copied from that table; D and trimming were computed from the DNA. The sample yields 210,000 or so clones; 84% were counted once. Roughly 5.3% of the sample is in the top ten clones.

Each collaborating institution followed its own protocols to collect whole blood in K2EDTA tubes. For TCRbeta analysis, collaborators shipped samples in one of three forms: frozen whole blood, isolated PBMCs, or DNA extracted from either of those sample types. The germline V gene (reference sequence) specifies SGHKS as CDR1 and YYEKEE as CDR2. Here V drops 3 bases and J drops 0 bases, and the junction holds 9 bases not matched to any gene. The CDR3 holds 17 amino acids from the cysteine to the phenylalanine. Only the CDR3 DNA stays, 51 bases, in frame from base 1. The TCR originated in a woman between 70 and 85 years old with active or convalescent COVID-19. The rearrangement combines TRBV5-5 with TRBJ2-1, with 7 bases aligning to TRBD2. Sequencing was done on a sample of peripheral blood. The CDR3 here reads CASSWREGRLSYNEQFF. The bases read TGTGCCAGCAGCTGGAGGGAGGGCCGACTCTCCTACAATGAGCAGTTCTTC.